The rows below give T cell receptor beta chains drawn from one sample of a study of shared clonotypes between healthy human individuals. Sequencing used immunoSEQ multiplex PCR; TCRdb keeps in-frame clones, though not all of them. The sample contains about 500,000 clones, approximately 71% of which appear only once. The sequenced sample was PBMCs. These receptors all stem from a woman aged 40 to 55 in good health. Some clones in this sample may be carry-over from other donors' samples. CDR3s include the opening cysteine and the closing phenylalanine or tryptophan.

TRBV6-1	TRBJ2-1	CASSELGPSYNEQFF
TRBV11-2	TRBJ2-2	CASSLDGSSGELFF
TRBV7-9	TRBJ2-1	CASSYNEQFF
TRBV18	TRBJ1-6	CASSPDLSPLHF
TRBV19	TRBJ1-5	CASSIVDPGGNQPQHF
TRBV7-2	TRBJ1-4	CASRDAGRGLFF
TRBV5-4	TRBJ2-3	CASRSGPPGRADTQYF
TRBV5-1	TRBJ2-1	CASSILGTGASIEQFF
TRBV29-1	NA	CSVEGGQSYEQYF
TRBV18	TRBJ2-3	CASSPGVNKGDTQYF
TRBV21-1	TRBJ1-4	CASKQRSTTNEKLFF
TRBV2	TRBJ2-5	CASSVGRGETQYF
TRBV2	TRBJ1-1	CASSKGVNTEAFF
TRBV27	TRBJ1-2	CASRGTARRYTF
TRBV11-3	TRBJ1-3	CASSSTASGNTIYF
TRBV7-9	TRBJ2-3	CASSFYSGRAPSDTQYF
TRBV7-8	TRBJ2-7	CASSLAAGGSYEQYF
TRBV19	TRBJ2-4	CASSIRAGAAGYIQYF
TRBV30	TRBJ1-5	CAWSSSGAFKYSNQPQHF
TRBV2	TRBJ2-3	CASSERTGKVTDTQYF
TRBV30	NA	CAWSVRSMWTSETYEQYF
TRBV7-3	TRBJ1-1	CASSSRNTEAFF
TRBV28	TRBJ2-7	CASSPGGQTSYEQYF
TRBV29-1	TRBJ2-1	CSVSGLAGNNEQFF
TRBV5-1	TRBJ2-7	CASSGTPESSYEQYF
TRBV18	TRBJ1-1	CASSLGLLNTEAFF
TRBV5-1	TRBJ2-2	CASSPWGTGNTGELFF
TRBV29-1	TRBJ2-3	CSVELDISTDTQYF
TRBV6-9	NA	CAAVSGRPEPYEQYF
TRBV28	TRBJ2-7	CASSFPGTYEQYF
TRBV19	TRBJ2-7	CASSNRPGQGSYEQYF
TRBV28	TRBJ2-7	CASSLYRDGTYEQYF
TRBV7-9	TRBJ2-5	CASRTTGRSETQYF
TRBV2	TRBJ2-7	CASNLRQGSYEQYF
TRBV7-9	TRBJ2-7	CASSSTTGNYEQYF
TRBV6-6	TRBJ2-7	CASSNYEQYF
TRBV7-2	NA	CASSLGVQMPPYEQYF
TRBV5-6	TRBJ2-7	CASSLTGTGAREQYF
TRBV5-1	TRBJ2-3	CASTQGQGNTDTQYF
TRBV5-4	TRBJ1-4	CASSSAGARATNEKLFF
TRBV30	TRBJ1-1	CAWSVHKDTEAFF
TRBV28	TRBJ2-7	CASGLAGGGEEQYF
TRBV5-4	TRBJ2-1	CASMPAREALYNEQFF